This T cell receptor beta chain was documented in a study of T cell clusters in autoimmune cytopenias. Multiplex touch-down PCR amplified TRB using TRB-A and TRB-B pools in one tube. One entry per CDR3 protein, without DNA, is what TCRdb gives after re-calling the multiplex PCR reads. This table lists approximately 15,000 distinct CDR3 sequences. Each sample's input was 250 ng genomic DNA, 38,000 or so genome equivalents. Sequencing input: peripheral blood. The clonotype was recovered from a human donor with an autoimmune cytopenia or autoimmune hepatitis (not recorded which).

The CDR3 protein is CASSLQGSGYTF. The chain combines TRBV11-1 with TRBJ1-2; as DNA is missing, the TRBD1 call by TCRdb cannot be tested. The CDR3 length is 12 residues. Germline V CDR1 and CDR2: SGHAT, FQDESV (reference sequence).